Listed here are 22 T cell receptor beta chains from one sample, sequenced in a study of blood T cell repertoires in COVID-19 (dated by TCRdb to about 2020). Libraries were constructed by the immunoSEQ multiplex PCR assay. The table was pulled from immuneACCESS by TCRdb, which kept in-frame rearrangements only. Such tables lose some clones; where checked, under half of the loss comes from unresolved V genes, and the rest has no known cause. For this sample the table gives 75,000 to 80,000 clones, of which roughly 85% were detected only once. The ten largest make up 9.5% to 12% of the sample. The sample taken for sequencing was peripheral blood. These receptors all stem from a man aged 55-75 years with COVID-19, enrolled during active disease.

The chain has TRBV28 and TRBJ1-1; 11 nucleotides line up with TRBD1. The CDR3 runs 17 residues. Germline CDR1 reads MDHEN; CDR2 reads SYDVKM. Losses at the gene ends were 5 bases for V and 3 bases for J; bases not matched to a gene: 11. The CDR3 DNA follows: TGTGCCAGCAGTCCGGCCGGGACAGGGGGTAGGTACACTGAAGCTTTCTTT. Residues: CASSPAGTGGRYTEAFF. Variable domain in full (rest from reference TRBV28 and TRBJ1-1): DVKVTQSSRYLVKRTGEKVFLECVQDMDHENMFWYRQDPGLGLRLIYFSYDVKMKEKGDIPEGYSVSREKKERFSLILESASTNQTSMYLCASSPAGTGGRYTEAFFGQGTRLTVV.

This chain joins TRBV28 and TRBJ2-5; D is unclear. The ends were cut back, 7 bases at V and 4 bases at J, with 10 bases in the middle. The CDR3 covers 12 residues. CDR1 is MDHEN and CDR2 is SYDVKM in the germline V gene. The CDR3 protein is CASMSLAETQYF. The CDR3 DNA reads as TGTGCCAGCATGTCCCTGGCAGAGACCCAGTACTTC.

This chain links TRBV6-5 with TRBJ2-1; maybe TRBD1 (6 bases). Germline CDR1 is MNHEY and CDR2 is SVGAGI. The CDR3 extends over 12 amino acids. Trimming pared 6 bases from V and 10 bases from J, leaving 13 bases between. As DNA, the CDR3 is TGTGCCAGCAGCCCAGGGGCCAGAGAGCAGTTCTTC. The encoded protein is CASSPGAREQFF.

The chain joins TRBV10-2 to TRBJ1-2; TRBD1 is a possible D gene (5 bases). The CDR3 covers 14 residues. Per germline, CDR1 WSHSY and CDR2 SAAADI. V lost 2 bases and J lost 0, with 7 bases in between. The CDR3 sequence: CASSEGGTNYGYTF. Here the CDR3 DNA reads TGCGCCAGCAGTGAGGGGGGGACTAACTATGGCTACACCTTC.

The V gene is TRBV11-2, the J gene TRBJ1-2, with D unresolved. Trimming left V 4 bases short and J 0 bases short, with 15 bases between. Germline V gene data show CDR1 as SGHAT and CDR2 as FQNNGV. This CDR3 contains 16 residues. This CDR3 is CASSSRLAGSNYGYTF. CDR3 DNA: TGTGCCAGCAGCTCGAGACTCGCGGGTTCTAACTATGGCTACACCTTC.

Written as DNA, the CDR3 is TGTGCCACCAGCAGAGCGGCAACAAGGAGGGTAGAGACCCAGTACTTC. Its translation: CATSRAATRRVETQYF. The V call is TRBV15, the J call TRBJ2-5; possibly TRBD2 for D (6 bases). This CDR3 has 16 residues. The germline gives CDR1 LNHNV, CDR2 YYDKDF (reference sequence). The V gene lost 1 base and the J gene lost 4 bases, with 16 bases spanning the gap.

The CDR3 sequence: CASSFGAQLNQPQHF. In nucleotides, the CDR3 is TGTGCCAGCAGCTTTGGGGCCCAACTCAATCAGCCCCAGCATTTT. This chain connects TRBV7-9 to TRBJ1-5, with a weak D call TRBD1 (5 bases). Germline V gives CDR1 SEHNR, CDR2 FQNEAQ (reference sequence). The CDR3 spans 15 residues. Trimming removed 3 bases from V and 3 bases from J, with 12 bases in between.

This chain joins TRBV6-5 and TRBJ2-1; TRBD2 aligns across 12 bases. J lost 4 bases, V lost 6 bases, and 4 bases had no gene match. Germline CDR1 reads MNHEY; CDR2 reads SVGAGI. This CDR3 spans 15 amino acids. CDR3 residues: CASRPLAGGYNEQFF. CDR3 DNA: TGTGCCAGCAGACCCCTAGCGGGGGGGTACAATGAGCAGTTCTTC.

This rearrangement joins TRBV18 to TRBJ1-1; no clear D gene. Trimming stripped 0 bases from V and 4 bases from J, with 24 bases between. The CDR3 consists of 19 residues. CDR1 is KGHSH, CDR2 LQKENI, per germline. The DNA of the CDR3 is TGTGCCAGCTCACCACCGAACATGGTAGGACGATCCGAGGGCACTGAAGCTTTCTTT. Its protein is CASSPPNMVGRSEGTEAFF.

V gene TRBV10-2 combines with J gene TRBJ2-1, with 7 positions matching TRBD2. Germline CDR1 WSHSY, CDR2 SAAADI. J gave up 6 bases and V 2 bases, and 10 bases lay outside the gene matches. This CDR3 region has 16 residues. Written as DNA, the CDR3 is TGCGCCAGCAGTGAGGGCGGGAGTGGCCAACGCAATGAGCAGTTCTTC. Protein sequence: CASSEGGSGQRNEQFF.

The chain carries TRBV5-1 and TRBJ2-2; 7 nucleotides match TRBD1. Per the germline V gene, CDR1 is SGHRS and CDR2 is YFSETQ. V shed 6 bases, J shed 7 bases, and the junction held 12 bases outside the gene matches. The CDR3 is made up of 15 amino acids. The CDR3 bases are TGCGCCAGCACCACTCAGAACTGGGACAGCGGGGAGCTGTTTTTT. Its protein product is CASTTQNWDSGELFF.

This chain uses TRBV7-2 with TRBJ2-2, with D perhaps matching TRBD1 (5 bases). CDR1 and CDR2 from the germline V gene are SGHTA and FQGNSA. V was cut by 6 bases and J by 1 base, with 9 bases left in between. The CDR3 has 14 residues. This chain's CDR3 is CASRGGQNTGELFF. The CDR3 region has the DNA TGTGCCAGCAGGGGCGGACAGAACACCGGGGAGCTGTTTTTT. The complete variable domain, with remaining parts taken from reference TRBV7-2 and TRBJ2-2, reads GAGVSQSPSNKVTEKGKDVELRCDPISGHTALYWYRQSLGQGLEFLIYFQGNSAPDKSGLPSDRFSAERTGGSVSTLTIQRTQQEDSAVYLCASRGGQNTGELFFGEGSRLTVL.

On this clone itself: Other DNA variants within this sample encode the same CDR3. V is TRBV11-2 and J is TRBJ2-2; 9 nucleotides line up with TRBD2. With V trimmed by 5 bases and J by 2 bases, 9 bases remained unmatched. The germline gives CDR1 SGHAT, CDR2 FQNNGV. This CDR3 is 17 amino acids long. CDR3 DNA sequence: TGTGCCAGCAGCCGTATTTCCGGGACTAGCAACACCGGGGAGCTGTTTTTT. The encoded protein is CASSRISGTSNTGELFF.

DNA for the CDR3: TGCGCCAGCAGCTTGGGAGAGGGTCAGCCCCAGCATTTT. Translating gives CASSLGEGQPQHF. The chain joins TRBV5-1 to TRBJ1-5; D uncertain. CDR1 and CDR2 (germline): SGHRS, YFSETQ. The CDR3 has 13 amino acids. V dropped 0 bases and J dropped 6 bases, with 7 bases sitting between them.

V and J are TRBV2 and TRBJ2-5; 12 nucleotides line up with TRBD2. CDR3 length: 16 amino acids. V shed 4 bases and J 5 bases; nucleotides not matched to a gene: 8. CDR1 and CDR2 from the germline V gene are SNHLY and FYNNEI. CDR3 region: CASSVSLAGGRETQYF. The CDR3 DNA reads TGTGCCAGCAGTGTATCGCTAGCGGGGGGGCGGGAGACCCAGTACTTC. Variable domain in full (rest from reference TRBV2 and TRBJ2-5): EPEVTQTPSHQVTQMGQEVILRCVPISNHLYFYWYRQILGQKVEFLVSFYNNEISEKSEIFDDQFSVERPDGSNFTLKIRSTKLEDSAMYFCASSVSLAGGRETQYFGPGTRLLVL.

The rearrangement links TRBV9 to TRBJ1-6, with 9 bases that match TRBD1. The CDR3 length is 15 residues. V lost 3 bases, J lost 5 bases, and 3 bases stayed unmatched. From germline, CDR1 is SGDLS and CDR2 YYNGEE. CDR3 sequence reads: CASSARTGDNSPLHF. The DNA of the CDR3 is TGTGCCAGCAGCGCCCGGACAGGGGATAATTCACCCCTCCACTTT.

This chain uses TRBV9 with TRBJ2-3; perhaps TRBD2 as D (5 bases). CDR1 SGDLS and CDR2 YYNGEE come from the germline V gene. The ends were cut back, 1 base at V and 5 bases at J, with 14 bases in the middle. CDR3 size: 15 residues. This chain's CDR3 is CASSVSGGLLDTQYF. The CDR3 DNA sequence: TGTGCCAGCAGCGTAAGTGGCGGGCTTTTAGATACGCAGTATTTT.

In this sample, this clone turned up a few times. V is TRBV5-4 and J is TRBJ2-7; D is uncertain. V was trimmed by 4 bases and J by 1 base, leaving 12 bases between them. The CDR3 has 14 residues. CDR1 and CDR2 from the germline V gene are SGHNT and YYREEE (reference sequence). The CDR3 nucleotides read TGTGCCAGCAGCGCTGGGCACGAGTCCTACGAGCAGTACTTC. It encodes CASSAGHESYEQYF.

V and J are TRBV29-1 and TRBJ2-1, with TRBD2 identical over 7 bases. Germline V gene data show CDR1 as SQVTM and CDR2 as ANQGSEA. There are 17 residues in the CDR3. Trimming cost V 0 bases and J 2 bases; bases outside gene matches: 10. The CDR3 loop is CSVEDGKSGVTYNEQFF. The CDR3 coding sequence is TGCAGCGTTGAAGACGGGAAGAGCGGGGTGACCTACAATGAGCAGTTCTTC.

In regard to this clone: Additional DNA sequences in this sample encode the identical CDR3. The J gene is TRBJ2-5, the V gene TRBV19, with D tentatively TRBD2 (6 bases). Germline V gene sequence: CDR1 LNHDA, CDR2 SQIVND (reference sequence). The V and J ends lost 0 bases and 5 bases respectively, with 10 bases between them. The CDR3 spans 14 residues. The CDR3 loop reads CASSIDSGSETQYF. For the CDR3, the DNA is TGTGCCAGTAGTATAGATTCCGGGAGTGAGACCCAGTACTTC. Full variable domain (remainder filled in from reference TRBV19 and TRBJ2-5): DGGITQSPKYLFRKEGQNVTLSCEQNLNHDAMYWYRQDPGQGLRLIYYSQIVNDFQKGDIAEGYSVSREKKESFPLTVTSAQKNPTAFYLCASSIDSGSETQYFGPGTRLLVL.

This chain links TRBV11-3 with TRBJ1-5; D remains ambiguous. The length of the CDR3 is 15 residues. Looked up from germline, CDR1 is SGHNT and CDR2 is YENEEA. Deletions cut 5 bases from V and 4 bases from J, with 15 bases between. CDR3 protein: CASSTRHRTNQPQHF. The CDR3 bases are TGTGCCAGCAGCACAAGACATAGAACGAATCAGCCCCAGCATTTT.

The chain is built from TRBV5-1 and TRBJ2-5; the match to TRBD1 covers 9 bases. This CDR3 contains 14 residues. V shed 4 bases, J shed 5 bases, and the junction held 6 bases outside the gene matches. Germline CDR1 SGHRS, CDR2 YFSETQ. CDR3 sequence: CASSPDRGRETQYF. CDR3 bases: TGCGCCAGCAGCCCCGACAGGGGGAGGGAGACCCAGTACTTC.